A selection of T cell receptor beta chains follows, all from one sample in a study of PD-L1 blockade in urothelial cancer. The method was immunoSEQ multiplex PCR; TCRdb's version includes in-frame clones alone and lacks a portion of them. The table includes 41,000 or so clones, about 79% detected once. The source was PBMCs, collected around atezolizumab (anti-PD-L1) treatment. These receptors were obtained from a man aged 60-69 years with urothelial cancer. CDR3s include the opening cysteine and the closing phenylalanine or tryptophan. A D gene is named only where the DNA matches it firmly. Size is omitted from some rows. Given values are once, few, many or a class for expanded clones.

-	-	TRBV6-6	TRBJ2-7	CASSWDTNYEQYF	TGTGCCAGCAGTTGGGACACAAACTACGAGCAGTACTTC
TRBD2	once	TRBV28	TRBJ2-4	CASSTWGSGGGRAKNIQYF	TGTGCCAGCAGTACTTGGGGTAGCGGGGGGGGGAGGGCCAAAAACATTCAGTACTTC
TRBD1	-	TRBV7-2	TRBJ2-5	CASSLVPGTGGTQYF	TGTGCCAGCAGCTTAGTTCCCGGGACAGGCGGGACCCAGTACTTC
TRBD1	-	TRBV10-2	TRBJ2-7	CASGPDRGFANEQYF	TGCGCCAGCGGCCCTGACAGGGGTTTCGCTAACGAGCAGTACTTC
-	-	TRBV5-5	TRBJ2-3	CASSLGGADTQYF	TGTGCCAGCAGCTTGGGCGGGGCGGATACGCAGTATTTT
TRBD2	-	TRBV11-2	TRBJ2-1	CASSAGGRSWDNEQFF	TGTGCCAGCAGCGCGGGGGGGAGGTCCTGGGACAATGAGCAGTTCTTC
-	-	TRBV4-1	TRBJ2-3	CASSKLGAGYTQYF	TGCGCCAGCAGTAAACTGGGGGCAGGTTATACGCAGTATTTT
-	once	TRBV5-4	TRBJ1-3	CASSSDRGISGNTIYF	TGTGCCAGCAGCTCGGATAGGGGAATCTCTGGAAACACCATATATTTT
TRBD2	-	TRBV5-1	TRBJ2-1	CASSLGPSGDNEQFF	TGCGCCAGCAGCTTGGGGCCTAGCGGGGACAATGAGCAGTTCTTC
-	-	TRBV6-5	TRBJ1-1	CASSYDPGRTEAFF	TGTGCCAGCAGTTACGACCCAGGGCGGACTGAAGCTTTCTTT
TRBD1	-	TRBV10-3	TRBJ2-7	CAISDLKGAYEQYF	TGTGCCATCAGTGATCTTAAGGGGGCATACGAGCAGTACTTC
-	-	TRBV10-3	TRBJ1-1	CAISYRVDTEAFF	TGTGCCATCAGTTACAGGGTTGACACTGAAGCTTTCTTT
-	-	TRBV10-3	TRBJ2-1	CAIGRGLGEQFF	TGTGCCATCGGTAGGGGCCTTGGTGAGCAGTTCTTC
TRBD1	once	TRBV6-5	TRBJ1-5	CASSRTGNSNQPQHF	TGTGCCAGCAGTCGGACAGGGAATAGCAATCAGCCCCAGCATTTT
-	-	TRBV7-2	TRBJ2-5	CASSLSTSQETQYF	TGTGCCAGCAGCTTAAGTACTAGCCAAGAGACCCAGTACTTC
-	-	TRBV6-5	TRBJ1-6	CASSYLAGEYNSPLHF	TGTGCCAGCAGTTACCTCGCAGGGGAATATAATTCACCCCTCCACTTT
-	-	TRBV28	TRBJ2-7	CASNKDGAGRTEQYF	TGTGCCAGCAACAAAGACGGCGCGGGGAGGACAGAGCAGTACTTC
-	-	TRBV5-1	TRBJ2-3	CASRVGASTDTQYF	TGCGCCAGCAGGGTAGGGGCTAGCACAGATACGCAGTATTTT
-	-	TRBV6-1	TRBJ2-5	CASSAFQGETQYF	TGTGCCAGCAGTGCTTTTCAGGGGGAGACCCAGTACTTC
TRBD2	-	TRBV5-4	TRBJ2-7	CASSLRRGGDSLYEQYF	TGTGCCAGCAGCTTAAGGCGGGGGGGCGATTCGCTCTACGAGCAGTACTTC
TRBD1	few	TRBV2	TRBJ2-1	CASSEQGQGYNEQFF	TGTGCCAGCAGTGAACAGGGACAGGGCTACAATGAGCAGTTCTTC
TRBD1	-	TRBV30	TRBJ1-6	CAWIGGTGNSPLHF	TGTGCCTGGATAGGGGGGACAGGGAATTCACCCCTCCACTTT
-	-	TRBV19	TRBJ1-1	CASSPRDNRVVNTEAFF	TGTGCCAGTAGTCCTCGGGACAACAGGGTTGTGAACACTGAAGCTTTCTTT
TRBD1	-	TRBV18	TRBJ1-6	CASSPPGTGVNSPLHF	TGTGCCAGCTCACCACCGGGGACAGGGGTCAATTCACCCCTCCACTTT
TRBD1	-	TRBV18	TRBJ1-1	CASSGQGASYTEAFF	TGTGCCAGCTCGGGACAGGGGGCTTCTTACACTGAAGCTTTCTTT